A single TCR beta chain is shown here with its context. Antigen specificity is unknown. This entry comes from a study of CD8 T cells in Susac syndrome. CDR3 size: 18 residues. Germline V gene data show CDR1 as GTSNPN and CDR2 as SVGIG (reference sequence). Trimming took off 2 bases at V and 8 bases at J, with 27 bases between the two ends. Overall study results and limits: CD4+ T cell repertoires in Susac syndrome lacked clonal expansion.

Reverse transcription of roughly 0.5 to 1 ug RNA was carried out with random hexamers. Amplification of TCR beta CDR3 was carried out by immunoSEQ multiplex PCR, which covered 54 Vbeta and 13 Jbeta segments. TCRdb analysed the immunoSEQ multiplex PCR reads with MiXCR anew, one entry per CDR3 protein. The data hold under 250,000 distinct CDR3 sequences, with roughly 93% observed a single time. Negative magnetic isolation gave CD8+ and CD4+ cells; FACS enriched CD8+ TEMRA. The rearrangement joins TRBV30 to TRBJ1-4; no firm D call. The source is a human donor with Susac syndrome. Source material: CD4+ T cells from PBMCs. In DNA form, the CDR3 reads TGTGCCTGGAGTTCATTGGGGTTCGGGTTGGGCGCGGACGAAAAACTGTTTTTT. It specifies CAWSSLGFGLGADEKLFF.